The T cell receptor (beta chain) described here comes from a study of cytomegalovirus exposure and HLA in healthy donors. Study background: The 110 or so validation repertoires used a platform that matched the one used for the roughly 700 first-cohort repertoires, as a later analysis reported.

This clone was found once. Its specificity is not known. The method was immunoSEQ multiplex PCR; TCRdb's version includes in-frame clones alone and lacks a portion of them. The data hold hundreds of thousands of clones, with roughly 90% observed a single time. CDR1 is PRHDT and CDR2 is FYEKMQ in the germline V gene (reference sequence). The ends lost 3 bases at V and 1 base at J; junction bases unmatched: 1. The CDR3 runs to 15 residues. An approximately 130-subject validation cohort, separate from the roughly 670-subject first cohort, supplied the donors. General study points: Both high specificity and high sensitivity reportedly marked the classifier's diagnosis of cytomegalovirus status. There were under 200 TCR beta chains listed as cytomegalovirus-associated.

The V and J genes are TRBV13 and TRBJ2-2; 8 bases map to TRBD1. Source material: PBMCs. This receptor was identified in a woman in her late teens or twenties in good health and CMV-seronegative. CDR3 in amino acids: CASSFRGQNTGELFF. The CDR3 coding sequence is TGTGCCAGCAGCTTCAGGGGGCAGAACACCGGGGAGCTGTTTTTT.